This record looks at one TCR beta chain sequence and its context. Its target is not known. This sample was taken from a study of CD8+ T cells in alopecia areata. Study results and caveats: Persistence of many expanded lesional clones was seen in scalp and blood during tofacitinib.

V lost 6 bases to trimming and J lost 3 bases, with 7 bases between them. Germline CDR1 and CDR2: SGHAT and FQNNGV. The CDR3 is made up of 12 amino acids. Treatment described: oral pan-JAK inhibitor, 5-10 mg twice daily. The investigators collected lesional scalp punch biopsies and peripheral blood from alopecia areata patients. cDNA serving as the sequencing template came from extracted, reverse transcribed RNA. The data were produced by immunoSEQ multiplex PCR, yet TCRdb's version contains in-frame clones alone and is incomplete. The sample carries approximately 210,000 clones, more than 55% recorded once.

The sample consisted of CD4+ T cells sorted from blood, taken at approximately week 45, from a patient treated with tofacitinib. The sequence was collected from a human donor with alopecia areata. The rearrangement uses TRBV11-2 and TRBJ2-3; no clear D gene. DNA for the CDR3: TGTGCCAGCAGTAGAAGGACAGATACGCAGTATTTT. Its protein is CASSRRTDTQYF.